The sequence of this T cell receptor beta chain was determined in a study of cytomegalovirus exposure and HLA in healthy donors. Both 60 Vbeta primers and 13 Jbeta primers went into the PCR. This table comes from immunoSEQ multiplex PCR, and its TCRdb copy is limited to in-frame clones, with some not included. The sample contains under 150,000 clones, approximately 80% of which appear only once. The receptor's source is a woman in her 40s in good health and CMV-seropositive. Sequencing input: PBMCs.

This CDR3 is CAWREAGGPRYEQYF. For the CDR3, the DNA is TGTGCCTGGAGGGAAGCGGGGGGGCCTCGCTACGAGCAGTACTTC. The chain employs TRBV30 and TRBJ2-7; 10 bases agree with TRBD2. Losses at the gene ends were 3 bases for V and 3 bases for J; bases not matched to a gene: 8. The CDR3 is made up of 15 amino acids. Germline values: CDR1 GTSNPN, CDR2 SVGIG (reference sequence). Looking up the rest from reference TRBV30 and TRBJ2-7 gives the full variable domain: SQTIHQWPATLVQPVGSPLSLECTVEGTSNPNLYWYRQAAGRGLQLLFYSVGIGQISSEVPQNLSASRPQDRQFILSSKKLLLSDSGFYLCAWREAGGPRYEQYFGPGTRLTVT.